Listed below are T cell receptor beta chains from one sample, sequenced in a study of T-cell reconstitution after alpha-beta-depleted transplantation in children. One entry per CDR3 protein results from TCRdb running MiXCR on the PCR reads. The sample consists of about 500,000 distinct CDR3 sequences, less than 35% of them appearing once. Sequencing was performed on PBMCs from the stem cell graft donor, taken from the stem cell graft. Receptors were obtained from a human donor who donated a stem cell graft to a child with aplastic anemia. CDR3s leave out the opening cysteine and the closing phenylalanine or tryptophan.

V gene: TRBV5-6; CDR3 protein: ASSFYQREKDTQY
V gene: TRBV6-2/TRBV6-3; CDR3 protein: ASSTLAPEQF
V gene: TRBV20-1; CDR3 protein: SARGTETQTDTQY
V gene: TRBV25-1; CDR3 protein: ASSEVRLSGANVLT
V gene: TRBV10-2; CDR3 protein: ASVGQGIVGYGYT
V gene: TRBV4-2; CDR3 protein: ASSQLAGASSYNEQF
V gene: TRBV4-3; CDR3 protein: ASSQVYPLGLNEQF
V gene: TRBV12-3/TRBV12-4; CDR3 protein: ASSGGPGSDTQY
V gene: TRBV5-6; CDR3 protein: ASSSRDLNTGELF
V gene: TRBV5-1; CDR3 protein: ASSHGQEQETQY
V gene: TRBV25-1; CDR3 protein: ASSDTAGGHEKLF
V gene: TRBV11-2; CDR3 protein: ASSFVSSGTQY
V gene: TRBV20-1; CDR3 protein: SARDGQGRDEQY
V gene: TRBV20-1; CDR3 protein: SARPASGNTIY
V gene: TRBV7-2; CDR3 protein: ASSLGGGRYETQY
V gene: TRBV29-1; CDR3 protein: SVRGRGTEAF
V gene: TRBV7-2; CDR3 protein: ASSLGVRVGYT
V gene: TRBV6-1; CDR3 protein: ASSPDRLSTGELF
V gene: TRBV30; CDR3 protein: AWRVDGRNIQY
V gene: TRBV5-1; CDR3 protein: ASSQIKQGAEAF
V gene: TRBV12-3/TRBV12-4; CDR3 protein: ASSQSGTGGLNQPQH